This TCR beta chain comes out of a study of cytomegalovirus exposure and HLA in healthy donors. The V and J ends lost 1 base and 2 bases, in that order; junction bases with no gene match: 10. Germline V gene lookup returns CDR1 MGHRA and CDR2 YSYEKL. The CDR3 covers 18 residues. The PCR made use of 60 Vbeta and 13 Jbeta primers. Sequencing was performed with immunoSEQ multiplex PCR; in TCRdb, only in-frame clones are kept and a portion is missing. This sample's clone table lists approximately 130,000 clones. The sample comprised PBMCs. The sequence derives from a woman aged 60-75 years in good health and CMV-seronegative. J is TRBJ2-3 and V is TRBV4-1, with 9 bases fitting TRBD2. DNA of the CDR3: TGCGCCAGCAGCCAAGGCACGGGACTAGCTACATTCACAGATACGCAGTATTTT. Translated, it gives CASSQGTGLATFTDTQYF.